This passage covers 32 T cell receptor beta chains from one sample sequenced in a study of T-cell reconstitution after alpha-beta-depleted transplantation in children. As it was prepared, the TCRbeta library received unique molecular identifiers. MiXCR, run by TCRdb on the PCR reads, gives a single entry per CDR3 protein. Of about 980,000 distinct CDR3 sequences listed, about 29% are singletons. The starting material was PBMCs, mostly from graft donor cells, obtained 360 days after TCRalphabeta/CD19-depleted stem cell transplant. Receptor source: a boy less than two years old who had a stem cell transplant for SCID, so the T cells may come from the graft donor.

This clonotype was seen many times. The chain has TRBV28 and TRBJ2-1; D is ambiguous. The CDR3 consists of 15 residues. V lost 0 bases and J 0 bases, leaving 6 bases between the germline ends. Germline V CDR1 and CDR2: MDHEN, SYDVKM. CDR3 region: CASSLWGSSYNEQFF. CDR3 coding DNA: TGTGCCAGCAGTTTATGGGGGTCCTCCTACAATGAGCAGTTCTTC.

The rearrangement links TRBV2 to TRBJ2-6, with D possibly being TRBD1 (5 bases). CDR3 length equals 17 residues. Per the germline V gene, CDR1 is SNHLY and CDR2 is FYNNEI. V shed 2 bases and J shed 0 bases, with 11 bases lying between them. CDR3 nucleotides: TGTGCCAGCAGTGAAAGGGGAATTAGCTCTGGGGCCAACGTCCTGACTTTC. Translation gives CASSERGISSGANVLTF.

The chain couples TRBV5-4 to TRBJ2-7; D remains ambiguous. CDR1 is SGHNT and CDR2 is YYREEE in the germline V gene (reference sequence). CDR3 size: 19 residues. V gave up 1 base and J gave up 1 base, with 24 bases separating them. The CDR3, as DNA: TGTGCCAGCAGCTTGCTGGGTTGGGTCGACCGCCGAGGATCCTACGAGCAGTACTTC. Its protein product is CASSLLGWVDRRGSYEQYF. Full variable domain (missing parts from reference TRBV5-4 and TRBJ2-7): ETGVTQSPTHLIKTRGQQVTLRCSSQSGHNTVSWYQQALGQGPQFIFQYYREEENGRGNFPPRFSGLQFPNYSSELNVNALELDDSALYLCASSLLGWVDRRGSYEQYFGPGTRLTVT.

V usage is TRBV29-1 and J usage is TRBJ2-7, with TRBD2 identical over 10 bases. From germline, CDR1 is SQVTM and CDR2 ANQGSEA. V shed 7 bases and J 4 bases; nucleotides not matched to a gene: 19. This CDR3 contains 17 residues. The CDR3 region is CSANSLTPLAGEYEQYF. In nucleotides, the CDR3 is TGCAGCGCCAACTCCCTTACCCCTCTAGCGGGGGAGTACGAGCAGTACTTC.

This clonotype turned up a few times. The chain joins TRBV12-3 or TRBV12-4 to TRBJ2-7; TRBD2 might be the D (5 bases). The V end was cut by 3 bases, the J end by 1 base, with 19 bases between. This CDR3 region has 17 residues. In nucleotides, the CDR3 is TGTGCCAGCAGTTTGGCCCCGACGATTCGGGGTTCCTACGAGCAGTACTTC. Amino acids: CASSLAPTIRGSYEQYF.

In this sample, this clonotype turned up many times. V usage is TRBV4-3 and J usage is TRBJ2-7, with 7 bases lining up with TRBD1. With V trimmed by 0 bases and J by 3 bases, 5 bases remained unmatched. Germline V gene lookup returns CDR1 LGHNA and CDR2 YSLEER. The CDR3 consists of 15 residues. The CDR3: CASSQDWPGGYEQYF. In DNA form, the CDR3 reads TGCGCCAGCAGCCAAGATTGGCCAGGGGGCTACGAGCAGTACTTC.

This clonotype was observed many times. The genes are TRBV28 and TRBJ2-7; the match to TRBD1 covers 8 bases. The germline CDR1 and CDR2 sequences are MDHEN and SYDVKM. This CDR3 region has 12 residues. Unmatched junction bases numbered 2, after V lost 4 bases and J lost 6 bases. This chain's CDR3 is CASSSQGAEQYF. The CDR3 DNA reads as TGTGCCAGCAGTTCTCAGGGGGCCGAGCAGTACTTC.

The chain joins TRBV5-1 to TRBJ2-1, with a possible D match to TRBD1 (5 bases). The CDR3 runs to 14 residues. Between the trimmed V and J ends, which lost 3 bases and 8 bases, there was a span of 15 bases. Germline V lookup: CDR1 SGHRS, CDR2 YFSETQ. The CDR3 region is CASSSAGYSDEQFF. CDR3 coding DNA: TGCGCCAGCAGCTCGGCAGGGTATAGTGATGAGCAGTTCTTC.

The rearrangement links TRBV27 to TRBJ1-4; weak D call: TRBD1 (5 bases). CDR3 length: 14 residues. With 1 base removed from V and 6 bases from J, the gap between germline ends came to 9 bases. Germline V lookup: CDR1 MNHEY, CDR2 SMNVEV (reference sequence). The CDR3 DNA reads as TGTGCCAGCAGTTTATGGGGGGGAGATGAAAAACTGTTTTTT. Translating it yields CASSLWGGDEKLFF.

The chain uses TRBV7-9 and TRBJ2-7; D may match TRBD1 or TRBD2 (6 bases each). V lost 6 bases and J 2 bases, leaving 17 bases between the germline ends. This CDR3 contains 15 residues. The V gene's germline CDR1 is SEHNR and CDR2 FQNEAQ (reference sequence). Written as DNA, the CDR3 is TGTGCCAGCAGTAAAGGGGGAGGTAACCCCTACGAGCAGTACTTC. Protein sequence: CASSKGGGNPYEQYF.

The sample holds a few counts of this clonotype. The chain combines TRBV7-3 with TRBJ2-2; the D is unclear. CDR1 and CDR2 (germline): SGHTA, FQGTGA. The CDR3 covers 14 residues. The V end lost 4 bases, the J end lost 6 bases, and 12 bases lay between the germline ends. CDR3 sequence reads: CASSSYPLAGELFF. CDR3 coding DNA: TGTGCCAGCAGCTCCTACCCACTGGCCGGGGAGCTGTTTTTT.

The chain recombines TRBV7-7 with TRBJ2-1; D might be TRBD1 (6 bases). Germline V gene data show CDR1 as SSHAT and CDR2 as FNYEAQ (reference sequence). The CDR3 is 11 residues long. The V and J ends lost 10 bases and 8 bases respectively, with 12 bases between them. The CDR3 DNA reads as TGTGCCACCAAACAGGGCGATGAGCAGTTCTTC. As protein: CATKQGDEQFF.

In its sample, this clonotype was seen once. The genes are TRBV5-1 and TRBJ1-4, with 7 bases that match TRBD1. The CDR3 is 14 amino acids. The V segment lost 4 bases and the J segment 8 bases; nucleotides outside the gene matches: 8. CDR1 and CDR2 from the germline V gene are SGHRS and YFSETQ. CDR3 nucleotides: TGCGCCAGCAGCGTCGGGGACAGTCGGGAAAAACTGTTTTTT. It codes for CASSVGDSREKLFF.

This chain joins TRBV14 and TRBJ2-5; D gene unclear. Trimming left V 1 base short and J 5 bases short, with 17 bases between. CDR3 length: 16 amino acids. The germline V gene encodes CDR1 SGHDN and CDR2 FVKESK. The CDR3 reads CASSQVMPRGRETQYF. The CDR3 DNA sequence: TGTGCCAGCAGCCAAGTAATGCCTCGTGGAAGGGAGACCCAGTACTTC. Complete variable domain (other parts from reference TRBV14 and TRBJ2-5): EAGVTQFPSHSVIEKGQTVTLRCDPISGHDNLYWYRRVMGKEIKFLLHFVKESKQDESGMPNNRFLAERTGGTYSTLKVQPAELEDSGVYFCASSQVMPRGRETQYFGPGTRLLVL.

The V gene is TRBV6-5, the J gene TRBJ2-3; D not resolved. The CDR3 is 15 residues long. Germline values: CDR1 MNHEY, CDR2 SVGAGI. V was shortened by 2 bases and J by 0 bases, with 9 bases between the two germline ends. CDR3 in amino acids: CASSYLSLSTDTQYF. DNA of the CDR3: TGTGCCAGCAGTTACCTGAGCCTTAGCACAGATACGCAGTATTTT.

The J gene is TRBJ2-7, the V gene TRBV20-1, with D unclear. This CDR3 has 14 residues. V was clipped by 0 bases and J by 4 bases, with 13 bases between them. Per the germline V gene, CDR1 is DFQATT and CDR2 is SNEGSKA (reference sequence). The chain's CDR3 is CSARDLKGTYEQYF. CDR3 DNA sequence: TGCAGTGCTAGAGACCTAAAGGGAACATACGAGCAGTACTTC.

The chain uses TRBV6-1 and TRBJ1-1; 8 nucleotides match TRBD1. V was pared by 6 bases and J by 4 bases, with 10 bases of the junction left unmatched. There are 15 residues in the CDR3. The germline gives CDR1 MNHNS, CDR2 SASEGT. The CDR3 protein is CASSGWTGWSTEAFF. The CDR3 DNA is TGTGCCAGCAGCGGTTGGACAGGGTGGAGCACTGAAGCTTTCTTT.

This clonotype was observed a handful of times. This rearrangement joins TRBV5-1 to TRBJ1-2; 12 bases are shared with TRBD1. Germline V gene sequence: CDR1 SGHRS, CDR2 YFSETQ. The CDR3 sequence is 15 residues long. Losses at the gene ends were 0 bases for V and 6 bases for J; bases not matched to a gene: 3. CDR3 residues: CASSLEGQGAHGYTF. In DNA form, the CDR3 reads TGCGCCAGCAGCTTGGAGGGACAGGGGGCGCATGGCTACACCTTC.

This sequence joins TRBV5-1 and TRBJ2-1; D is perhaps TRBD1 (6 bases). V shed 1 base and J shed 8 bases, with 16 bases lying between them. Germline V gene lookup returns CDR1 SGHRS and CDR2 YFSETQ. The CDR3 spans 15 residues. The CDR3 spells CASSLNRGNVDEQFF. Here the CDR3 DNA reads TGCGCCAGCAGCTTGAATAGGGGGAATGTGGATGAGCAGTTCTTC.

This clonotype was seen a handful of times. The V gene is TRBV9, the J gene TRBJ2-3; 11 bases agree with TRBD2. V was clipped by 3 bases and J by 2 bases; unmatched bases: 5. Germline V lookup: CDR1 SGDLS, CDR2 YYNGEE. The CDR3 covers 16 residues. The DNA of the CDR3 is TGTGCCAGCAGCGGACTAGCGGGGCCGTTCACAGATACGCAGTATTTT. Its protein is CASSGLAGPFTDTQYF.

This chain links TRBV28 with TRBJ1-1; D gene unclear. The CDR3 spans 13 residues. V lost 7 bases and J lost 1, with 10 bases in between. Germline CDR1 and CDR2: MDHEN and SYDVKM. The CDR3 DNA is TGTGCCAGCACCACTACCCCGAACACTGAAGCTTTCTTT. Encoded protein: CASTTTPNTEAFF.

The V and J genes are TRBV12-3 or TRBV12-4 and TRBJ2-2, with D unresolved. This CDR3 is built from 16 residues. Trimming removed 3 bases at V and 6 bases at J, with 17 bases between. The DNA for the CDR3 is TGTGCCAGCAGTTTGTTTGGTGGCAGAAGGCCCGGGGAGCTGTTTTTT. Protein: CASSLFGGRRPGELFF.

CDR3 residues: CASSPQGDEQYV. In nucleotides, the CDR3 is TGTGCCAGCTCGCCGCAGGGGGACGAGCAGTACGTC. The chain joins TRBV18 to TRBJ2-7, with TRBD1 matching over 7 bases. The CDR3 is 12 residues long. Germline CDR1 and CDR2: KGHSH and LQKENI. With 6 bases clipped from V and 5 bases from J, the junction kept 4 bases outside the gene matches.

This clonotype was detected only a few times. The gene calls are TRBV24-1 and TRBJ1-5; tentative D call: TRBD1 (5 bases). Trimming took 5 bases from V and 0 from J, leaving 13 bases between them. The CDR3 sequence is 16 residues long. The germline V gene encodes CDR1 KGHDR and CDR2 SFDVKD. CDR3 nucleotides: TGTGCCACCAGTGGACCCCGGGGGGATAGCAATCAGCCCCAGCATTTT. Its protein product is CATSGPRGDSNQPQHF.

The gene calls are TRBV29-1 and TRBJ1-1; no clear D gene. V shed 4 bases and J shed 4 bases, with 13 bases lying between them. Germline CDR1 and CDR2: SQVTM and ANQGSEA. The CDR3 length is 13 residues. The chain's CDR3 is CSVALGVGTEAFF. The CDR3 region has the DNA TGCAGCGTTGCCCTAGGAGTGGGCACTGAAGCTTTCTTT.

The chain couples TRBV12-5 to TRBJ1-1; D unclear. V gave up 2 bases and J gave up 1 base, with 11 bases separating them. Per germline, CDR1 LGHNT and CDR2 FRNRAP. There are 15 residues in the CDR3. For the CDR3, the DNA is TGTGCTAGTGGTTTGTACAGAAGGGAGAACACTGAAGCTTTCTTT. Its translation is CASGLYRRENTEAFF.

This clonotype was counted between two and nine times. The CDR3 region is CASSLSGGSITDTQYF. DNA for the CDR3: TGTGCCAGCAGTTTATCTGGGGGCTCAATAACAGATACGCAGTATTTT. The chain employs TRBV12-3 or TRBV12-4 and TRBJ2-3; possibly TRBD1 for D (6 bases). This CDR3 region has 16 residues. Trimming stripped 2 bases from V and 3 bases from J, with 15 bases between.

The chain employs TRBV19 and TRBJ2-5; tentative D call: TRBD1 (5 bases). CDR1 LNHDA and CDR2 SQIVND come from the germline V gene (reference sequence). Trimming stripped 7 bases from V and 5 bases from J, with 8 bases between. The CDR3 extends over 11 amino acids. The CDR3 DNA reads as TGTGCCAGTATGGGGCAGGAGACCCAGTACTTC. Its protein is CASMGQETQYF.

A few counts support this clonotype. The chain recombines TRBV5-1 with TRBJ2-3, with D possibly being TRBD2 (6 bases). The CDR3 consists of 16 residues. Deletions cut 4 bases from V and 0 bases from J, with 15 bases between. Germline V CDR1 and CDR2: SGHRS, YFSETQ. The CDR3 protein is CASSHGLTSSTDTQYF. CDR3 nucleotides: TGCGCCAGCAGCCACGGACTAACTTCTAGCACAGATACGCAGTATTTT.

This chain uses TRBV10-3 with TRBJ1-6; D remains unclear. The CDR3 is 12 residues long. Trimming stripped 6 bases from V and 7 bases from J, with 7 bases between. Per the germline V gene, CDR1 is ENHRY and CDR2 is SYGVKD. The chain's CDR3 is CAIRGLNSPLHF. The CDR3 region has the DNA TGTGCCATCAGAGGACTAAATTCACCCCTCCACTTT.

A single count supports this clonotype. The chain joins TRBV2 to TRBJ1-5; 7 nucleotides line up with TRBD1. Germline V gives CDR1 SNHLY, CDR2 FYNNEI. This CDR3 spans 15 amino acids. Trimming took 1 base from V and 6 from J; bases not matched to a gene: 6. CDR3 residues: CASSEEGGGVQPQHF. The CDR3 DNA reads TGTGCCAGCAGTGAAGAAGGGGGCGGCGTTCAGCCCCAGCATTTT.

The chain is built from TRBV12-3 or TRBV12-4 and TRBJ2-7; D may be TRBD2 (7 bases). There are 16 residues in the CDR3. The V gene lost 1 base and the J gene lost 2 bases, with 15 bases spanning the gap. Here the CDR3 reads CASSLEGGFSTYEQYF. CDR3 nucleotide sequence: TGTGCCAGCAGTTTAGAGGGGGGGTTCTCGACCTACGAGCAGTACTTC.